Listed below are T cell receptor beta chains from one sample, sequenced in a study of CD8+ T cells in alopecia areata. Libraries were prepared by immunoSEQ multiplex PCR; TCRdb keeps only in-frame clonotypes and omits some of them. The sample holds hundreds of thousands of clones, more than 45% seen once. The source was CD4+ T cells sorted from blood, collected at week 0. The receptors derive from a human donor with alopecia areata. CDR3s include the opening cysteine and the closing phenylalanine or tryptophan. The order of the fields is V gene, clone size, J gene, D gene, CDR3 protein, CDR3 DNA. A D gene is named only where the DNA matches it firmly. For some rows the clone size is stated as once, few or many, or as a class when expanded; others skip it.

TRBV5-6	.	TRBJ1-5	.	CASSLGSLGNQPQHF	TGTGCCAGCAGCTTGGGCAGCCTAGGGAATCAGCCCCAGCATTTT
TRBV30	.	TRBJ1-2	TRBD1	CAWRPTGGRYGYTF	TGTGCCTGGAGACCGACAGGGGGCCGCTATGGCTACACCTTC
TRBV7-7	few	TRBJ2-3	.	CASSLGGGTTDTQYF	TGTGCCAGCAGCTTAGGTGGGGGGACCACAGATACGCAGTATTTT
TRBV29-1	.	TRBJ2-7	.	CSVEENNYEQYF	TGCAGCGTTGAAGAGAATAACTACGAGCAGTACTTC
TRBV15	few	TRBJ2-7	TRBD2	CATSRLLGLDYEQYF	TGTGCCACCAGCAGACTACTGGGACTAGACTACGAGCAGTACTTC
TRBV28	few	TRBJ2-4	.	CASSLSGSGKNIQYF	TGTGCCAGCAGTCTAAGCGGGTCAGGCAAAAACATTCAGTACTTC
TRBV5-6	.	TRBJ1-6	.	CASSSPMGSYNSPLHF	TGTGCCAGCAGCTCGCCAATGGGCTCCTATAATTCACCCCTCCACTTT
TRBV29-1	.	TRBJ1-1	.	CSVSRGLLLEAFF	TGCAGCGTTAGTCGGGGGCTCCTCCTTGAAGCTTTCTTT
TRBV7-3	many	TRBJ2-5	TRBD1	CASSSTGQETQYF	TGTGCCAGCAGCTCGACAGGGCAAGAGACCCAGTACTTC
TRBV18	few	TRBJ1-1	.	CASSPPGRNTEAFF	TGTGCCAGCTCACCACCGGGACGGAACACTGAAGCTTTCTTT
TRBV29-1	.	TRBJ2-2	.	CSGKTREAPGELFF	TGCAGCGGCAAAACGAGGGAGGCCCCCGGGGAGCTGTTTTTT
TRBV30	.	TRBJ1-1	.	CACLMNTEAFF	TGTGCCTGCCTGATGAACACTGAAGCTTTCTTT
TRBV6-5	.	TRBJ1-4	.	CASTRDRTTNEKLFF	TGTGCCAGCACCCGGGACCGTACAACTAATGAAAAACTGTTTTTT
TRBV7-2	few	TRBJ2-2	.	CASSFLPTGELFF	TGTGCCAGCAGCTTCCTGCCCACCGGGGAGCTGTTTTTT
TRBV29-1	few	TRBJ2-3	TRBD2	CSVVGTSGSTDTQYF	TGCAGCGTTGTGGGGACTAGCGGTAGCACAGATACGCAGTATTTT
TRBV10-3	few	TRBJ2-7	.	CAISEISYEQYF	TGTGCCATCAGTGAGATCTCCTACGAGCAGTACTTC
TRBV30	once	TRBJ1-4	.	CAWSARDGGKKLFF	TGTGCCTGGAGTGCCAGGGACGGAGGGAAAAAACTGTTTTTT
TRBV5-1	.	TRBJ2-5	TRBD2	CASSLGTSGKQETQYF	TGCGCCAGCAGCTTGGGCACTAGCGGGAAGCAAGAGACCCAGTACTTC
TRBV5-1	.	TRBJ1-2	TRBD1	CASSLLTGDSGYTF	TGCGCCAGCAGCTTGTTAACAGGGGATAGTGGCTACACCTTC
TRBV19	.	TRBJ2-3	.	CASSIQGTNTDTQYF	TGTGCCAGTAGTATTCAGGGTACGAACACAGATACGCAGTATTTT
TRBV5-1	.	TRBJ2-1	.	CASSLGGDNEQFF	TGCGCCAGCAGCTTGGGGGGTGACAATGAGCAGTTCTTC
TRBV5-1	.	TRBJ2-7	TRBD2	CASSIGTSGAYEQYF	TGCGCCAGCAGCATCGGGACTAGCGGAGCATACGAGCAGTACTTC
TRBV7-9	.	TRBJ1-1	.	CASTGQLEAFF	TGTGCCAGCACCGGACAGCTTGAAGCTTTCTTT
TRBV30	.	TRBJ2-3	TRBD2	CAWSDGLAGIDTQYF	TGTGCCTGGAGTGACGGGCTAGCGGGAATCGATACGCAGTATTTT
TRBV5-4	.	TRBJ1-1	.	CASSLDVGLDAFF	TGTGCCAGCAGCTTGGACGTGGGGCTCGACGCTTTCTTT
TRBV30	.	TRBJ1-1	.	CAWSGQVNTEAFF	TGTGCCTGGAGTGGACAGGTGAACACTGAAGCTTTCTTT
TRBV19	once	TRBJ1-1	.	CASSLTPSTEAFF	TGTGCCAGTAGTCTGACACCCAGCACTGAAGCTTTCTTT
TRBV2	.	TRBJ2-5	.	CASGEWVETQYF	TGTGCCAGCGGGGAGTGGGTAGAGACCCAGTACTTC
TRBV7-9	.	TRBJ1-2	.	CASSLQNEGSYGYTF	TGTGCCAGCAGCTTACAAAACGAGGGATCGTATGGCTACACCTTC
TRBV28	.	TRBJ2-6	.	CASSQAGAGANVLTF	TGTGCCAGCAGTCAAGCGGGTGCCGGGGCCAACGTCCTGACTTTC
TRBV23-1	few	TRBJ2-7	.	CASSQSVGRMGEQYF	TGCGCCAGCAGTCAATCCGTGGGCAGAATGGGGGAGCAGTACTTC
TRBV4-1	.	TRBJ1-1	TRBD1	CASSQGTGGGLAAFF	TGCGCCAGCAGCCAAGGTACAGGGGGAGGGTTGGCAGCTTTCTTT
TRBV5-1	.	TRBJ2-1	TRBD2	CASSPGRGVYNEQFF	TGCGCCAGCAGCCCCGGACGGGGGGTTTACAATGAGCAGTTCTTC
TRBV30	.	TRBJ2-2	.	CAWAPPNNNNLNTGELFF	TGTGCCTGGGCCCCACCCAACAATAATAACCTAAACACCGGGGAGCTGTTTTTT
TRBV23-1	few	TRBJ2-2	TRBD1	CASSQSRDRGTVTGELFF	TGCGCCAGCAGTCAATCGAGGGACAGGGGAACAGTCACCGGGGAGCTGTTTTTT
TRBV27	once	TRBJ1-2	TRBD1	CASSLSAGTGVYGYTF	TGTGCCAGCAGTTTAAGTGCGGGGACAGGGGTATATGGCTACACCTTC
TRBV6-1	.	TRBJ2-1	.	CASSEVAYNEQFF	TGTGCCAGCAGTGAAGTGGCCTACAATGAGCAGTTCTTC
TRBV7-9	.	TRBJ1-1	.	CASSRQDPEAFF	TGTGCCAGCAGCCGTCAGGATCCTGAAGCTTTCTTT
TRBV29-1	.	TRBJ2-2	TRBD2	CSVGLAGTVTGELFF	TGCAGCGTCGGCCTAGCGGGAACCGTCACCGGGGAGCTGTTTTTT
TRBV6-6	.	TRBJ1-4	.	CASTGLTTNEKLFF	TGTGCCAGCACTGGACTAACAACTAATGAAAAACTGTTTTTT
TRBV2	few	TRBJ2-1	TRBD1	CASSPWGTGQNYNEQFF	TGTGCCAGCAGTCCATGGGGTACGGGACAGAACTACAATGAGCAGTTCTTC
TRBV14	.	TRBJ2-3	TRBD2	CASSPLAGGPRDTQYF	TGTGCCAGCAGCCCCTTAGCGGGAGGGCCGAGGGATACGCAGTATTTT
TRBV5-1	.	TRBJ2-1	.	CASSLTSLYNEQFF	TGCGCCAGCAGCTTAACTAGTCTCTACAATGAGCAGTTCTTC
TRBV9	few	TRBJ2-5	.	CASSVDPGETQYF	TGTGCCAGCAGCGTAGACCCTGGGGAGACCCAGTACTTC
TRBV6-1	.	TRBJ2-4	.	CASSDGAAKNIQYF	TGTGCCAGCAGTGATGGTGCGGCCAAAAACATTCAGTACTTC
TRBV7-2	few	TRBJ1-1	.	CASSLAGVGTEAFF	TGTGCCAGCAGCTTAGCCGGGGTGGGCACTGAAGCTTTCTTT
TRBV6-5	.	TRBJ1-2	.	CASSDLYGYTF	TGTGCCAGCAGTGACCTCTATGGCTACACCTTC
TRBV5-1	.	TRBJ2-7	.	CASRARDGSLEEQYF	TGCGCCAGCAGGGCGAGGGACGGATCCTTGGAGGAGCAGTACTTC
TRBV6-1	.	TRBJ2-3	.	CASSDRGQGRDTQYF	TGTGCCAGCAGTGACAGGGGTCAAGGCAGAGATACGCAGTATTTT
TRBV9	.	TRBJ1-2	TRBD1	CASSVAGGGYTF	TGTGCCAGCAGCGTAGCAGGGGGAGGCTACACCTTC
TRBV11-1	.	TRBJ1-1	TRBD1	CASSKDRGPNTEAFF	TGTGCCAGCAGCAAGGACAGGGGGCCCAACACTGAAGCTTTCTTT
TRBV11-2	.	TRBJ2-2	TRBD1	CASIPLTGETGELFF	TGTGCCAGCATCCCCCTCACAGGGGAGACCGGGGAGCTGTTTTTT
TRBV15	.	TRBJ2-5	TRBD2	CATSSGGRSETQYF	TGTGCCACCAGCTCCGGCGGGAGGTCGGAGACCCAGTACTTC
TRBV25-1	.	TRBJ2-3	.	CASSLGTGPTSYTDTQYF	TGTGCCAGCAGCCTAGGAACCGGACCCACCTCCTACACAGATACGCAGTATTTT
TRBV27	few	TRBJ1-1	.	CASGGGPSEMGF	TGTGCCAGCGGGGGAGGTCCTTCGGAGATGGGGTTT
TRBV29-1	.	TRBJ1-1	.	CSVHGWNTEAFF	TGCAGCGTCCACGGATGGAACACTGAAGCTTTCTTT
TRBV4-1	.	TRBJ2-7	.	CASSRSGDSSYEQYF	TGCGCCAGCAGCCGCAGCGGGGACAGCTCCTACGAGCAGTACTTC
TRBV30	.	TRBJ1-1	.	CAWSPTRPDAFF	TGTGCCTGGAGTCCGACCCGGCCAGATGCTTTCTTT
TRBV6-5	.	TRBJ2-7	.	CASSYSPNYEQYF	TGTGCCAGCAGTTACTCCCCCAACTACGAGCAGTACTTC